Below, 25 T cell receptor beta chains from the same sample are listed, as sequenced in a study of T cells in Graves' hyperthyroidism and ophthalmopathy. RNA transcripts were the template for amplifying TCR beta CDR3 regions. An initial round of RT-PCR targeting the TCR CDR3 relied on the HTBI primer set. TCRdb re-analysed the multiplex PCR reads in MiXCR, keeping a single row per CDR3 protein. The sample lists about 58,000 distinct CDR3 sequences; about 50% were seen once. The sequenced sample consisted of blood. Receptors were obtained from a woman aged 25 to 39 with Graves' ophthalmopathy.

This chain uses TRBV20-1 with TRBJ2-2, with D perhaps assigned TRBD1 or TRBD2 (5 bases each). This CDR3 comprises 17 residues. Germline values: CDR1 DFQATT, CDR2 SNEGSKA (reference sequence). The V end was cut by 0 bases, the J end by 3 bases, with 17 bases between. CDR3 protein: CSARDPGPVGDTGELFF. CDR3 DNA sequence: TGCAGTGCTAGAGATCCGGGGCCCGTGGGCGACACCGGGGAGCTGTTTTTT.

This clonotype was counted many times. V is TRBV20-1 and J is TRBJ1-6; TRBD1 matches at 8 bases. The junction had 8 bases not matched to a gene; V was cut back by 3 bases and J by 10 bases. The CDR3 spans 14 residues. Germline CDR1 DFQATT, CDR2 SNEGSKA (reference sequence). The CDR3 reads CSARVRTGNSPLHF. CDR3 nucleotide sequence: TGCAGTGCTAGGGTCCGGACAGGGAACTCACCCCTCCACTTT.

About this clonotype itself: One end of the junction varies from germline; a read error may be responsible. V gene TRBV20-1 combines with J gene TRBJ1-2, with D uncertain. The CDR3 totals 11 residues. Germline CDR1 is DFQATT and CDR2 is SNEGSKA (reference sequence). The CDR3 region has the DNA TGCAGCGCTAGAGCAGGCAAGGGCCACACCTTC. Amino acid sequence: CSARAGKGHTF.

This clonotype was detected ten times or more. This rearrangement joins TRBV6-2 or TRBV6-3 to TRBJ1-2, with D perhaps matching TRBD1 (5 bases). This CDR3 is built from 14 residues. Between the trimmed V and J ends, which lost 8 bases and 5 bases, there was a span of 18 bases. Germline lookup yields CDR1 MNHEY and CDR2 SVGEGT. CDR3 in DNA: TGTGCCAGCTCAACAGCCGAGGGACTATATGGCTACACCTTC. It encodes CASSTAEGLYGYTF.

The chain couples TRBV24-1 to TRBJ2-3; D is unclear. The V gene lost 3 bases and the J gene lost 9 bases, with 0 bases spanning the gap. This CDR3 has 9 residues. CDR1 is KGHDR and CDR2 is SFDVKD in the germline V gene. The CDR3 sequence: CATSDTQYF. CDR3 sequence (DNA): TGTGCCACCAGTGATACGCAGTATTTT.

The CDR3 here is CASSLEGLGTQYF. In DNA form, the CDR3 reads TGTGCCAGCAGCTTAGAGGGGCTCGGTACGCAGTATTTT. The chain joins TRBV7-9 to TRBJ2-3, with D maybe TRBD1 (5 bases). The length of the CDR3 is 13 residues. Trimming left V 1 base short and J 8 bases short, with 10 bases between. Germline V gene sequence: CDR1 SEHNR, CDR2 FQNEAQ (reference sequence).

The J gene is TRBJ1-1, the V gene TRBV29-1; D may be TRBD1 (6 bases). Trimming cost V 5 bases and J 7 bases, with 11 bases left between them. The germline V gene encodes CDR1 SQVTM and CDR2 ANQGSEA. This CDR3 comprises 11 residues. CDR3 DNA sequence: TGCAGCGTTAAAAGGACAGATGAAGCTTTCTTT. It is translated as CSVKRTDEAFF.

As to this clonotype: This CDR3 is missing its conserved last phenylalanine or tryptophan, likely due to a read error. It is unclear where the CDR3 begins or ends on the DNA, so no DNA is shown, and the CDR3 is as TCRdb lists it. This rearrangement joins TRBV20-1 to TRBJ1-2. The germline gives CDR1 DFQATT, CDR2 SNEGSKA (reference sequence). The CDR3 is 13 residues long, counting both termini. The CDR3 reads CSARIEGGSGDSY.

At least ten counts were recorded for this clonotype. V usage is TRBV11-3 and J usage is TRBJ2-3, with D possibly matching TRBD1 (6 bases). Germline CDR1 and CDR2: SGHNT and YENEEA. With 4 bases removed from V and 3 bases from J, the gap between germline ends came to 8 bases. CDR3 size: 13 residues. The CDR3 bases are TGTGCCAGCAGCTCGAGGGGGACAGATACGCAGTATTTT. Its protein is CASSSRGTDTQYF.

The chain recombines TRBV6-4 with TRBJ2-7; D not resolved. The CDR3 is made up of 12 amino acids. CDR1 is MRHNA, CDR2 SNTAGT, per germline. V shed 8 bases and J shed 9 bases, with 17 bases lying between them. The CDR3 region has the DNA TGTGCCAGCCGAGTCGGTCGGGTCGGGCAGTACTTC. This sequence encodes CASRVGRVGQYF.

This clonotype was found a few times. This may be a read error: a much more frequent sequence differs by one nucleotide. The V and J genes are TRBV11-2 and TRBJ2-5; D uncertain. The length of the CDR3 is 13 residues. Trimming stripped 0 bases from V and 6 bases from J, with 8 bases between. Germline V lookup: CDR1 SGHAT, CDR2 FQNNGV. CDR3 coding DNA: TGTGCCAGCAGCTTAGAAGTCGCCCAGACCCAGTACTTC. Residues: CASSLEVAQTQYF.

This clonotype was seen more than once but under ten times. At one end, the junction sequence differs from germline, possibly due to a read error. The chain recombines TRBV19 with TRBJ2-1; tentative D call: TRBD2 (7 bases). The CDR3 runs 14 residues. Germline CDR1 reads LNHDA; CDR2 reads SQIVND (reference sequence). CDR3 in DNA: TGTGCCAGTACCAGGGGCGGGGGCGTGTATGAGCAGTTTTTC. Amino acid sequence: CASTRGGGVYEQFF.

This clonotype showed up many times. The chain has TRBV19 and TRBJ2-3; 9 positions agree with TRBD2. This CDR3 comprises 14 residues. Germline V gene data show CDR1 as LNHDA and CDR2 as SQIVND (reference sequence). The V gene end was trimmed by 6 bases and the J gene end by 5 bases; junction bases not matched to a gene: 6. CDR3 coding DNA: TGTGCCAGTAGAATGGGACTAGCAGAAGATACGCAGTATTTT. As protein: CASRMGLAEDTQYF.

This clonotype was observed many times. The rearrangement joins TRBV5-1 to TRBJ1-1, with D tentatively TRBD1 (5 bases). The CDR3 length is 16 residues. CDR1 SGHRS and CDR2 YFSETQ come from the germline V gene. V was cut by 3 bases and J by 0 bases, with 15 bases left in between. The CDR3 spells CASSYIPGGMNTEAFF. DNA of the CDR3: TGCGCCAGCAGCTACATACCTGGGGGTATGAACACTGAAGCTTTCTTT.

By sample share, this clonotype is medium-sized (0.01 to 0.1%). The gene calls are TRBV29-1 and TRBJ1-1; no clear D. The V gene lost 4 bases and the J gene lost 4 bases, with 10 bases spanning the gap. The V gene's germline CDR1 is SQVTM and CDR2 ANQGSEA. The CDR3 is 12 amino acids. The CDR3 DNA follows: TGCAGCGTTGGGTCATGGGGCACTGAAGCTTTCTTT. Translated, it gives CSVGSWGTEAFF.

This clonotype appeared many times. The genes are TRBV9 and TRBJ2-6; TRBD1 agrees at 7 bases. Germline CDR1 reads SGDLS; CDR2 reads YYNGEE. This CDR3 is 17 amino acids long. The junction had 7 bases not matched to a gene; V was cut back by 4 bases and J by 0 bases. The CDR3: CASSPRDSLSGANVLTF. CDR3 DNA sequence: TGTGCCAGCAGCCCCCGGGACAGCCTCTCTGGGGCCAACGTCCTGACTTTC.

This clonotype was seen at least ten times. This chain uses TRBV15 with TRBJ2-1; TRBD2 aligns across 9 bases. There are 15 residues in the CDR3. The germline V gene has CDR1 LNHNV and CDR2 YYDKDF (reference sequence). Losses at the gene ends were 0 bases for V and 10 bases for J; bases not matched to a gene: 7. In nucleotides, the CDR3 is TGTGCCACCAGCAGAGATAGTAGCGGGAGTTTCGAGCAGTTCTTC. Its protein product is CATSRDSSGSFEQFF.

This clonotype was observed at least ten times. This chain joins TRBV7-6 and TRBJ2-3, with D perhaps matching TRBD2 (6 bases). The CDR3 consists of 16 residues. V lost 0 bases, J lost 3 bases, and 13 bases lay in between. Germline CDR1 and CDR2: SGHVS and FNYEAQ. The CDR3 sequence is CASSLAGGVSTDTQYF. CDR3 coding DNA: TGTGCCAGCAGCTTAGCCGGGGGAGTCTCTACAGATACGCAGTATTTT.

A note on this clonotype: Lacking the conserved final phenylalanine or tryptophan, this CDR3 likely reflects a read error. The chain uses TRBV5-1 and TRBJ2-7; 9 nucleotides match TRBD2. The trim removed 1 base at V and 4 bases at J, leaving 6 bases unmatched. The germline V gene has CDR1 SGHRS and CDR2 YFSETQ. This CDR3 is 15 amino acids long. This CDR3 reads CASSLLIAGEYEQYL. The DNA for the CDR3 is TGCGCCAGCAGCTTGTTAATAGCGGGAGAGTACGAGCAGTACCTC.

This clonotype was detected many times. V is TRBV11-3 and J is TRBJ2-7; D perhaps matches TRBD1 (6 bases). Trimming cost V 1 base and J 6 bases, with 13 bases left between them. Germline V gives CDR1 SGHNT, CDR2 YENEEA. The CDR3 has 14 amino acids. The CDR3 here is CASSLGRGSAEQYF. CDR3 sequence (DNA): TGTGCCAGCAGCTTAGGCAGGGGCAGTGCCGAGCAGTACTTC. Combining the CDR3 with reference TRBV11-3 and TRBJ2-7 gives the whole variable domain EAGVVQSPRYKIIEKKQPVAFWCNPISGHNTLYWYLQNLGQGPELLIRYENEEAVDDSQLPKDRFSAERLKGVDSTLKIQPAELGDSAVYLCASSLGRGSAEQYFGPGTRLTVT.

This clonotype was picked up many times. The rearrangement joins TRBV7-6 to TRBJ2-3; D remains unclear. CDR1 and CDR2 from the germline V gene are SGHVS and FNYEAQ. Deletions cut 4 bases from V and 6 bases from J, with 11 bases between. The CDR3 length is 13 residues. The DNA of the CDR3 is TGTGCCAGCAGCTCCCCAATGATGGATACGCAGTATTTT. Translated: CASSSPMMDTQYF.

The chain is built from TRBV12-3 or TRBV12-4 and TRBJ1-1, with D possibly matching TRBD1 (6 bases). This CDR3 region has 18 residues. The V end was cut by 3 bases, the J end by 1 base, with 21 bases between. The CDR3 DNA reads TGTGCCAGCAGTTTGTCGCATACCCGGACAGCTGAGAACACTGAAGCTTTCTTT. The encoded protein is CASSLSHTRTAENTEAFF.

This clonotype was seen many times. J is TRBJ1-6 and V is TRBV12-3 or TRBV12-4; possible D gene TRBD1, 5 bases. The CDR3 extends over 14 amino acids. Deletions cut 2 bases from V and 6 bases from J, with 8 bases between. CDR3 DNA sequence: TGTGCCAGCAGTTTAAGTGGGGGTAATTCACCCCTCCACTTT. Protein product: CASSLSGGNSPLHF.

This clonotype was seen many times. This chain uses TRBV6-6 with TRBJ1-3; D might be TRBD1 (6 bases). V lost 0 bases and J 0 bases, leaving 15 bases between the germline ends. This CDR3 is built from 18 residues. CDR1 and CDR2 (germline): MNHNY, SVGAGI (reference sequence). As DNA, the CDR3 is TGTGCCAGCAGTTACTCGATCTGGGGGGCTAGCTCTGGAAACACCATATATTTT. Its translation: CASSYSIWGASSGNTIYF.

For this clonotype: As the CDR3 is not closed by the conserved phenylalanine or tryptophan, this likely results from a read error. V is TRBV7-2 and J is TRBJ2-6, with a possible D match to TRBD2 (5 bases). The CDR3 has 17 residues. The germline V gene has CDR1 SGHTA and CDR2 FQGNSA. CDR3 in amino acids: CATSLRPGLGGANVLTL. The CDR3 DNA reads TGTGCCACCAGCTTACGTCCGGGGTTGGGAGGGGCCAACGTCCTGACTCTC.